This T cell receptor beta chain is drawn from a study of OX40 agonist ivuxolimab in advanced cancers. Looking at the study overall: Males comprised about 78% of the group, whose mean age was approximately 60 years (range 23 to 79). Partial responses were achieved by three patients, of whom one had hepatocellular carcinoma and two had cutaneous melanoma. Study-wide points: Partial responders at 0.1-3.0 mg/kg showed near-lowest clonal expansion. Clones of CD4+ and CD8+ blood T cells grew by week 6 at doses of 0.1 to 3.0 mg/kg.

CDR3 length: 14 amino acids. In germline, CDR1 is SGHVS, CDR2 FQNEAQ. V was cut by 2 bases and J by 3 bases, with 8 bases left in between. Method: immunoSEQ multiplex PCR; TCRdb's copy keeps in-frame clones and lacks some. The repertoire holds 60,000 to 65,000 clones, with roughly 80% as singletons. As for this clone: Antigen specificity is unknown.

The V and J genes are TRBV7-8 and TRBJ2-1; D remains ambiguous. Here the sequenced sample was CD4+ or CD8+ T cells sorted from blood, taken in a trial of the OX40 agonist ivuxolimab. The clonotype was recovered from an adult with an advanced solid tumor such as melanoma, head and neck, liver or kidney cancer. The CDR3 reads CASSLSSGYNEQFF. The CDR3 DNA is TGTGCCAGCAGCTTATCTTCTGGCTACAATGAGCAGTTCTTC.